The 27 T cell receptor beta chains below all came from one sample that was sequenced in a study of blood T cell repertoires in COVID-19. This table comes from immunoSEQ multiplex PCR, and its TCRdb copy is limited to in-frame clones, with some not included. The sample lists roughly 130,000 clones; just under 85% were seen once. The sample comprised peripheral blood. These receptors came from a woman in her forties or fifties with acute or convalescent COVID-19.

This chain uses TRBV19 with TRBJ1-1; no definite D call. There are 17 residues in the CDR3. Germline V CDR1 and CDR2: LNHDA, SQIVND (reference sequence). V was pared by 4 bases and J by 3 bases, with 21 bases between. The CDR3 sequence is CASSKVEVLGPDTEAFF. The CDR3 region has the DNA TGTGCCAGTAGTAAGGTCGAGGTTCTGGGTCCGGACACTGAAGCTTTCTTT. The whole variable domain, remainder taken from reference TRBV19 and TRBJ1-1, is DGGITQSPKYLFRKEGQNVTLSCEQNLNHDAMYWYRQDPGQGLRLIYYSQIVNDFQKGDIAEGYSVSREKKESFPLTVTSAQKNPTAFYLCASSKVEVLGPDTEAFFGQGTRLTVV.

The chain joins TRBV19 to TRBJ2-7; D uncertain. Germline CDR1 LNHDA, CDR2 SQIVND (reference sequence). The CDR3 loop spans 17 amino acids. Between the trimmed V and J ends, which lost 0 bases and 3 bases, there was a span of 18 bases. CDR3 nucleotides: TGTGCCAGTAGTATAGATGGTTTAGGCGGCTCCCTCTACGAGCAGTACTTC. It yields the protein CASSIDGLGGSLYEQYF.

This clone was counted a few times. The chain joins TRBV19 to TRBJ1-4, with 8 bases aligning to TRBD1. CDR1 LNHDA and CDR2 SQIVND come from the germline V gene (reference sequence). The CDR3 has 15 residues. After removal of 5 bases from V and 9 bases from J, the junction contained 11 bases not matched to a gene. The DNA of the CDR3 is TGTGCCAGTAGTGCCGGACAGGGAAGAGGGAAAAAACTGTTTTTT. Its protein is CASSAGQGRGKKLFF.

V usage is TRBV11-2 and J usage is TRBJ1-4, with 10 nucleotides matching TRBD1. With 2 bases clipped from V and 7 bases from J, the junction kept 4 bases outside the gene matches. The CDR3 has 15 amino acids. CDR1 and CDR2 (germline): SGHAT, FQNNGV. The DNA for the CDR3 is TGTGCCAGCAGCTTATCTGGACAGGGGGGTGAAAAACTGTTTTTT. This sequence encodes CASSLSGQGGEKLFF.

The CDR3 bases are TGCAGTGCTACTGAACTAGCGGGACTAGCCAAAAACATTCAGTACTTC. Amino acid sequence: CSATELAGLAKNIQYF. J is TRBJ2-4 and V is TRBV20-1; TRBD2 agrees at 10 bases. From germline, CDR1 is DFQATT and CDR2 SNEGSKA (reference sequence). The CDR3 has 16 residues. The V segment lost 4 bases and the J segment 0 bases; nucleotides outside the gene matches: 6.

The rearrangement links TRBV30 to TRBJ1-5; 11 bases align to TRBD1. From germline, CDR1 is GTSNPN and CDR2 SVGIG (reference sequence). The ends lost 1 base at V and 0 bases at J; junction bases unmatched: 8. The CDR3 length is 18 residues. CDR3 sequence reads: CAWSEGTGGHLSNQPQHF. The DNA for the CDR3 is TGTGCCTGGAGTGAAGGGACAGGGGGACATCTTAGCAATCAGCCCCAGCATTTT.

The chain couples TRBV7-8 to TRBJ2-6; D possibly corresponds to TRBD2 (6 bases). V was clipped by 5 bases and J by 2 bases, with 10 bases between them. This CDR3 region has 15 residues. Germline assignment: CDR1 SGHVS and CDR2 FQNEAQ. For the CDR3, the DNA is TGTGCCAGCAGCCGAGGCGGGGCTGGGGCCAACGTCCTGACTTTC. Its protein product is CASSRGGAGANVLTF.

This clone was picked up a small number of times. The CDR3 bases are TGTGCCAGCAGCGAGGGGACAGGAACAAACACTGAAGCTTTCTTT. It codes for CASSEGTGTNTEAFF. This chain links TRBV9 with TRBJ1-1; 8 nucleotides agree with TRBD1. The germline V gene encodes CDR1 SGDLS and CDR2 YYNGEE. Unmatched junction bases numbered 6, after V lost 3 bases and J lost 2 bases. The CDR3 consists of 15 residues. Using reference TRBV9 and TRBJ1-1 for the parts outside the CDR3, the full variable domain is DSGVTQTPKHLITATGQRVTLRCSPRSGDLSVYWYQQSLDQGLQFLIQYYNGEERAKGNILERFSAQQFPDLHSELNLSSLELGDSALYFCASSEGTGTNTEAFFGQGTRLTVV.

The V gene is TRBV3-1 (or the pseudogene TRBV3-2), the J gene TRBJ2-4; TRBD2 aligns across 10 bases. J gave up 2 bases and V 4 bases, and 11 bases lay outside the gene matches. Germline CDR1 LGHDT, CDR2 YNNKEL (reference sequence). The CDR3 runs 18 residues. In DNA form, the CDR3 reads TGTGCCAGCAGCCCACGTTTAGCTAGCGGGGGATCCAAAAACATTCAGTACTTC. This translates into CASSPRLASGGSKNIQYF.

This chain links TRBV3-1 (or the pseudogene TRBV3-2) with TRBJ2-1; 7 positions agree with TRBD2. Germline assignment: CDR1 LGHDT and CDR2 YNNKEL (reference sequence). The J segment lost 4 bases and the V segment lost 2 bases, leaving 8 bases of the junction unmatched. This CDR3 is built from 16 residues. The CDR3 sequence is CASSQMLVGGYNEQFF. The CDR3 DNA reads TGTGCCAGCAGCCAAATGCTTGTGGGGGGGTACAATGAGCAGTTCTTC.

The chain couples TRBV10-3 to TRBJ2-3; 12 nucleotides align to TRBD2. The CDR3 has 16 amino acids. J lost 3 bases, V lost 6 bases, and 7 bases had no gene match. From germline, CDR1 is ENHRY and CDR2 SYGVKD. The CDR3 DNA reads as TGTGCCATCAGGGAGACTAGCGGGGGTACGACAGATACGCAGTATTTT. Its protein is CAIRETSGGTTDTQYF.

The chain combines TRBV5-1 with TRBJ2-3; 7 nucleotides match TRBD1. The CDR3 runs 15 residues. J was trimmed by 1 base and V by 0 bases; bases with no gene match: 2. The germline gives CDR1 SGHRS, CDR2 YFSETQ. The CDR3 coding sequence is TGCGCCAGCAGCTTGGACGGGACAGGCACAGATACGCAGTATTTT. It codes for CASSLDGTGTDTQYF.

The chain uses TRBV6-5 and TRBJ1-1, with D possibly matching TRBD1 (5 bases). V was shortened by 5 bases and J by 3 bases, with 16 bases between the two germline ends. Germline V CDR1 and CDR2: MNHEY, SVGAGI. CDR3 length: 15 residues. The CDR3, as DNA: TGTGCCAGCAGTCTGCTTAAAGGGGCGGACACTGAAGCTTTCTTT. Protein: CASSLLKGADTEAFF.

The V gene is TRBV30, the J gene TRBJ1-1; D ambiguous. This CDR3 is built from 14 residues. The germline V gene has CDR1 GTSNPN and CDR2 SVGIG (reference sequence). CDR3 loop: CGFQYSRMNTEAFF. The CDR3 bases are TGTGGATTTCAATACAGTAGGATGAACACTGAAGCTTTCTTT. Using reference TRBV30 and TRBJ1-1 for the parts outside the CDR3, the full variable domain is SQTIHQWPATLVQPVGSPLSLECTVEGTSNPNLYWYRQAAGRGLQLLFYSVGIGQISSEVPQNLSASRPQDRQFILSSKKLLLSDSGFYLCGFQYSRMNTEAFFGQGTRLTVV.

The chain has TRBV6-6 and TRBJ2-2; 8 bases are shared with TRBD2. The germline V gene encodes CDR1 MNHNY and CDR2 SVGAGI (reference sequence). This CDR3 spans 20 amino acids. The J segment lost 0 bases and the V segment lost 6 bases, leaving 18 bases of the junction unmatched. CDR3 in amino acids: CASSLPRRGAGGPNTGELFF. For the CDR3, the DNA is TGTGCCAGCAGCCTTCCGCGTCGGGGGGCGGGGGGCCCGAACACCGGGGAGCTGTTTTTT.

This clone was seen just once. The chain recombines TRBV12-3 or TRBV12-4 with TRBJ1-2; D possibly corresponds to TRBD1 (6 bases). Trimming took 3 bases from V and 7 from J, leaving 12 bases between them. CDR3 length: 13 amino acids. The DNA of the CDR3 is TGTGCCAGCAGTTTTGCAGGGGCGCGTGGCTACACCTTC. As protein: CASSFAGARGYTF.

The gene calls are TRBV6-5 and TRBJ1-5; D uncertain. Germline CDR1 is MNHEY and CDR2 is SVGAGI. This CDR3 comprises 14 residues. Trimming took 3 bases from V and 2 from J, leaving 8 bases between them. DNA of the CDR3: TGTGCCAGCAGTTATCCCGGTGGCAATCAGCCCCAGCATTTT. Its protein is CASSYPGGNQPQHF.

DNA for the CDR3: TGTGCCAGCAGCTCGATGATGGGACAGGGGGCTATGCTCTCCTACAATGAGCAGTTCTTC. Amino acids: CASSSMMGQGAMLSYNEQFF. The chain has TRBV7-8 and TRBJ2-1, with 12 bases identical to TRBD1. In germline, CDR1 is SGHVS, CDR2 FQNEAQ. The CDR3 is 20 amino acids. V dropped 4 bases and J dropped 0; count of bases not matched to a gene: 13.

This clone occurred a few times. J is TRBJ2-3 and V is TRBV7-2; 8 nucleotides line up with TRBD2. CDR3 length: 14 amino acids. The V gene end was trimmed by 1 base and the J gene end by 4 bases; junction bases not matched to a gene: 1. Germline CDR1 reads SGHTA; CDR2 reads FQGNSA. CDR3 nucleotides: TGTGCCAGCAGCTTAGTAGCGGGGCCAGATACGCAGTATTTT. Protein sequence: CASSLVAGPDTQYF.

CDR3 bases: TGTGCCAGCAGCGTATCCGGGAATATGAACACTGAAGCTTTCTTT. Translated: CASSVSGNMNTEAFF. V gene TRBV9 combines with J gene TRBJ1-1; D is ambiguous. V was pared by 1 base and J by 0 bases, with 10 bases between. CDR1 is SGDLS and CDR2 is YYNGEE in the germline V gene. CDR3 length equals 15 residues.

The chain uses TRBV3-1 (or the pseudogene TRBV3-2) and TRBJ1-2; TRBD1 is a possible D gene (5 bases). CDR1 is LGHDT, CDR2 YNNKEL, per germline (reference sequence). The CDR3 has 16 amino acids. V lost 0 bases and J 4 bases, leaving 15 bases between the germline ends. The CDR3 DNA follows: TGTGCCAGCAGCCAAGACAAACAGGTCAGATTCTATGGCTACACCTTC. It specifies CASSQDKQVRFYGYTF.

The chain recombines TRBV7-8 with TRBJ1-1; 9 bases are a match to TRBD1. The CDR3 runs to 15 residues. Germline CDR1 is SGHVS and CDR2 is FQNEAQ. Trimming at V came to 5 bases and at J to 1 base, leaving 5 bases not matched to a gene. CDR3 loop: CASSLGQGGNTEAFF. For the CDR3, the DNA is TGTGCCAGCAGCCTGGGACAGGGAGGGAACACTGAAGCTTTCTTT.

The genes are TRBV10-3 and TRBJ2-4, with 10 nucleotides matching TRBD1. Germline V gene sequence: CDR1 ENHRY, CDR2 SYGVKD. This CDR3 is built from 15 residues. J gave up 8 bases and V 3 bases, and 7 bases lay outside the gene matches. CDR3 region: CAISEPGQGRDIQYF. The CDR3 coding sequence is TGTGCCATCAGTGAACCGGGACAGGGGAGGGACATTCAGTACTTC.

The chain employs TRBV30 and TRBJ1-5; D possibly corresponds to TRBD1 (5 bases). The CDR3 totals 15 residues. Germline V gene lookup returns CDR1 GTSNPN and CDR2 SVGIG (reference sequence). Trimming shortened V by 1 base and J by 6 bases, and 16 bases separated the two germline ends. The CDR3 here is CAWSAHQGLGQPQHF. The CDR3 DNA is TGTGCCTGGAGTGCCCACCAGGGTCTGGGTCAGCCCCAGCATTTT.

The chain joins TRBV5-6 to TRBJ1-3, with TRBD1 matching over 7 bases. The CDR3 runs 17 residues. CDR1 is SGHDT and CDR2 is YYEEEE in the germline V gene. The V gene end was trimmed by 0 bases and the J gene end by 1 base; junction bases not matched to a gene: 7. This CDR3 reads CASSLGQGGRSGNTIYF. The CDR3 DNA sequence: TGTGCCAGCAGCTTGGGACAGGGTGGACGATCTGGAAACACCATATATTTT. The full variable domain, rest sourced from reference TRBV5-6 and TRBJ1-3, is DAGVTQSPTHLIKTRGQQVTLRCSPKSGHDTVSWYQQALGQGPQFIFQYYEEEERQRGNFPDRFSGHQFPNYSSELNVNALLLGDSALYLCASSLGQGGRSGNTIYFGEGSWLTVV.

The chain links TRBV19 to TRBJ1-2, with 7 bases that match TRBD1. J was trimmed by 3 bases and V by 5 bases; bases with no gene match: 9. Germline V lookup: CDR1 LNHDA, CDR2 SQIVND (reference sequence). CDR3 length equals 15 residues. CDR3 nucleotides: TGTGCCAGTAGTCCCGGGGACAGCGCTTACTATGGCTACACCTTC. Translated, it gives CASSPGDSAYYGYTF.

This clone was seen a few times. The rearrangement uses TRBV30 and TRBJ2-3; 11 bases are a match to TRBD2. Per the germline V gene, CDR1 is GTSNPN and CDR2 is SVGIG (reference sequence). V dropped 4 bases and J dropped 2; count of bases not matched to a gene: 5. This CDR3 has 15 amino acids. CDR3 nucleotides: TGTGCCTGGACTAGCGGGGGGTCTTCCACAGATACGCAGTATTTT. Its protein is CAWTSGGSSTDTQYF.